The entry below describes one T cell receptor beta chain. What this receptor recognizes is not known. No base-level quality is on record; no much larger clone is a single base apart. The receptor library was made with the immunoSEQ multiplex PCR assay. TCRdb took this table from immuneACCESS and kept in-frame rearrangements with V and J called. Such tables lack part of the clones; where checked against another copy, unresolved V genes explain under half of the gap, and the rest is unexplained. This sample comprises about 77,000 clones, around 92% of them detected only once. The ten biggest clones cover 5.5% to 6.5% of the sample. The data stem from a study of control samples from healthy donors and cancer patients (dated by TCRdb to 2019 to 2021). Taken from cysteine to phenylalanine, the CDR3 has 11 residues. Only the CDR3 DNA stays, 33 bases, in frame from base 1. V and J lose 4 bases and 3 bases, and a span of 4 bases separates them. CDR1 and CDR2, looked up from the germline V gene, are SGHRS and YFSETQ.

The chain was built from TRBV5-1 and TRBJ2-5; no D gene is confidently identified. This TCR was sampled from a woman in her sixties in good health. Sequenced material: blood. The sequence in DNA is TGCGCCAGCAGCAGAGAAGAGACCCAGTACTTC. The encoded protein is CASSREETQYF. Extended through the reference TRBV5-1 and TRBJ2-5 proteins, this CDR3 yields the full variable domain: KAGVTQTPRYLIKTRGQQVTLSCSPISGHRSVSWYQQTPGQGLQFLFEYFSETQRNKGNFPGRFSGRQFSNSRSEMNVSTLELGDSALYLCASSREETQYFGPGTRLLVL.